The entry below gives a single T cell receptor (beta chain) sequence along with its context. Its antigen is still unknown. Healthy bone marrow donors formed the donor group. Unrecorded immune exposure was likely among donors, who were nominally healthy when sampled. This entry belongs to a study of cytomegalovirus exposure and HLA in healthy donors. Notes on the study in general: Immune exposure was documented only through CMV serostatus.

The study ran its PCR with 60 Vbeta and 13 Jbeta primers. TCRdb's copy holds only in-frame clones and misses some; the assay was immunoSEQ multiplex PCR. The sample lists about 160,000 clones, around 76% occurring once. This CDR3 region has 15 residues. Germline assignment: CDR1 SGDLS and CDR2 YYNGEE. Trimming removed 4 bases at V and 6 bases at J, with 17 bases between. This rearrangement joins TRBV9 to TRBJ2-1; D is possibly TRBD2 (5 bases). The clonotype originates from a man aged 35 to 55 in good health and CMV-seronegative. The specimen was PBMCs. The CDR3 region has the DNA TGTGCCAGCAGCTTATTTGCCGGAGGAGGCAATGAGCAGTTCTTC. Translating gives CASSLFAGGGNEQFF.